The clone carrying this TCR beta chain appeared a few times. Its antigen is as yet unknown. Deletions cut 6 bases from V and 0 bases from J, with 12 bases between. Germline CDR1 is MNHEY and CDR2 is SVGAGI. The length of the CDR3 is 15 residues. Whole-study findings and limits: In terms of TCR gene usage, tumor memory CD4+ T cells clustered together with blood and lymph node memory CD4+ cells, as well as with lymph node naive CD4+ cells. The larger cohort examined one V-J beta rearrangement, not whole repertoires.

Full-length variable regions came from constant-region reverse primers plus semi-nested Nested Universal Primer A PCR. TCRdb reprocessed the 5' RACE reads with MiXCR, giving one entry per CDR3 protein. The table includes under 35,000 distinct CDR3 sequences, about 25% detected once. Naive CD4+ cells had CD25+ Tregs removed. This TCR was sampled from a female donor with breast cancer. Specimen: naive CD4+ T cells sorted from a lymph node. Regarding subset: naive CD4+ T cells, CD4+CD45RA+CD25-. The V and J genes are TRBV6-5 and TRBJ1-3; D not resolved. CDR3 amino acids: CASSPVVRSGNTIYF. The CDR3 DNA reads as TGTGCCAGCAGCCCGGTCGTTCGCTCTGGAAACACCATATATTTT.